This entry lists 20 T cell receptor beta chains sequenced from one sample in a study of regulatory T cells (dated by TCRdb to 2017 to 2018). Study-wide conclusions, independent of this receptor: Hydrophobic residues at CDR3 positions 6 and 7 were enriched in conventional CD4+ T cells from CD3G-deficient patients, which suggests more self-reactive specificities.

No cognate antigen is known for these TCRs. Library prep was done by the immunoSEQ multiplex PCR assay. For the multiplex PCR, 52 forward TRBV primers and 13 reverse TRBJ primers were used, and amplification bias was corrected with both assay-based and computational methods. The immuneACCESS repertoire file appears here via TCRdb, limited to in-frame rearrangements. These files lack a portion of the clones; in checked studies, under half of the deficit traces to unresolved V genes, and the cause of the others is not known. Present in this sample are approximately 37,000 clones, about 89% of which were seen just once. The leading ten clones occupy around 2.5% of the sample. Sequencing input: conventional CD4+ T cells sorted from blood. These receptors came from a person aged 18 to 35 with CD3G deficiency.

V usage is TRBV6-1 and J usage is TRBJ1-1, with 7 bases matching TRBD1. Germline V gene data show CDR1 as MNHNS and CDR2 as SASEGT. V was pared by 6 bases and J by 5 bases, with 9 bases of the junction left unmatched. The CDR3 loop spans 14 amino acids. The CDR3 bases are TGTGCCAGCAGCAGACAGGGAGTCGGGACTGAAGCTTTCTTT. This translates into CASSRQGVGTEAFF.

The rearrangement joins TRBV28 to TRBJ1-2; the match to TRBD1 covers 7 bases. The germline CDR1 and CDR2 sequences are MDHEN and SYDVKM. This CDR3 is built from 14 residues. Trimming cost V 2 bases and J 6 bases; bases outside gene matches: 6. The CDR3 nucleotides are TGTGCCAGCAGTTTACCTGGACAGGCTCATGGCTACACCTTC. Translating gives CASSLPGQAHGYTF.

The chain recombines TRBV10-3 with TRBJ2-7; 7 bases align to TRBD1. The CDR3 runs to 14 residues. Trimming at V came to 9 bases and at J to 1 base, leaving 9 bases not matched to a gene. Looked up from germline, CDR1 is ENHRY and CDR2 is SYGVKD. CDR3 residues: CAISTGPPSYEQYF. CDR3 nucleotides: TGTGCCATTTCGACAGGGCCCCCTTCCTACGAGCAGTACTTC.

This clone was counted once. The chain has TRBV5-1 and TRBJ2-7, with D possibly called TRBD1 or TRBD2 (5 bases each). Trimming stripped 2 bases from V and 5 bases from J, with 14 bases between. The CDR3 has 14 amino acids. CDR1 SGHRS and CDR2 YFSETQ come from the germline V gene. The CDR3 loop is CASSFSTGTHEQYF. CDR3 coding DNA: TGCGCCAGCAGCTTCTCTACGGGGACGCACGAGCAGTACTTC.

This chain joins TRBV10-3 and TRBJ2-1; D could derive from TRBD1 or TRBD2 (5 bases each). The CDR3 has 12 residues. Germline lookup yields CDR1 ENHRY and CDR2 SYGVKD. The V end was cut by 5 bases, the J end by 10 bases, with 12 bases between. The CDR3 DNA reads as TGTGCCATCAGTTCAACGGGGCGGGAGCAGTTCTTC. This translates into CAISSTGREQFF.

The chain employs TRBV6-1 and TRBJ2-3; D may match TRBD1 or TRBD2 (5 bases each). This CDR3 has 16 residues. V lost 4 bases and J 2 bases, leaving 16 bases between the germline ends. Germline values: CDR1 MNHNS, CDR2 SASEGT. CDR3 protein: CASSGRGPGYTDTQYF. The CDR3 DNA reads TGTGCCAGCAGTGGTAGGGGTCCGGGGTACACAGATACGCAGTATTTT.

This chain uses TRBV5-1 with TRBJ1-2, with TRBD1 as a possible D gene (6 bases). The V gene's germline CDR1 is SGHRS and CDR2 YFSETQ. The CDR3 runs 14 residues. Trimming took off 4 bases at V and 7 bases at J, with 17 bases between the two ends. The CDR3 DNA reads TGCGCCAGCAGCACCGGAACAGGGAATCGTGGCTACACCTTC. The encoded protein is CASSTGTGNRGYTF.

The chain employs TRBV19 and TRBJ2-2, with 7 bases fitting TRBD1. CDR3 length equals 15 residues. Trimming at V came to 7 bases and at J to 2 bases, leaving 7 bases not matched to a gene. CDR1 is LNHDA, CDR2 SQIVND, per germline (reference sequence). The CDR3 loop reads CASTSDRRNTGELFF. DNA of the CDR3: TGTGCCAGTACCTCGGACAGGAGAAACACCGGGGAGCTGTTTTTT.

CDR3 in DNA: TGTGCCAGCAGCTTGACGGCGGCCTACAATGAGCAGTTCTTC. Amino acid sequence: CASSLTAAYNEQFF. This sequence joins TRBV7-9 and TRBJ2-1; no definite D call. V was cut by 3 bases and J by 2 bases, with 8 bases left in between. CDR3 length: 14 residues. Germline CDR1 reads SEHNR; CDR2 reads FQNEAQ (reference sequence).

This rearrangement joins TRBV6-6 to TRBJ1-4; a weak D match, TRBD1 (6 bases). This CDR3 is built from 14 residues. Germline V gene lookup returns CDR1 MNHNY and CDR2 SVGAGI (reference sequence). With 7 bases removed from V and 10 bases from J, the gap between germline ends came to 19 bases. CDR3 protein: CASTPSGGTRKLFF. The CDR3 nucleotides read TGTGCCAGCACCCCTAGCGGGGGCACCCGAAAACTGTTTTTT.

Details on this clone: An end of the junction does not agree with germline; a read error may underlie this. CDR3 sequence (DNA): TGTGCCAGCCTACGGCAGGGGCAGCACTTC. Its translation: CASLRQGQHF. The V gene is TRBV25-1, the J gene TRBJ2-5; D is perhaps TRBD1 (6 bases). The CDR3 extends over 10 amino acids. Germline lookup yields CDR1 MGHDK and CDR2 SYGVNS.

The rearrangement uses TRBV21-1 and TRBJ2-7. TRBV21-1 is a known pseudogene. The CDR3 totals 14 residues. CDR3 nucleotides: TGTGCCAGCAGCAGAAAGGGTGGCTCCTACGAGCAGTACTTC. Translating it yields CASSRKGGSYEQYF.

The chain combines TRBV7-8 with TRBJ2-3; D might be TRBD2 (6 bases). The CDR3 runs to 15 residues. Trimming removed 5 bases from V and 1 base from J, with 13 bases in between. Germline V CDR1 and CDR2: SGHVS, FQNEAQ. The DNA of the CDR3 is TGTGCCAGCAGCGAATCCGGGACTCGCACAGATACGCAGTATTTT. It yields the protein CASSESGTRTDTQYF.

The chain combines TRBV7-8 with TRBJ2-1; no definite D call. The CDR3 totals 14 residues. Per the germline V gene, CDR1 is SGHVS and CDR2 is FQNEAQ. The V gene lost 5 bases and the J gene lost 9 bases, with 17 bases spanning the gap. The CDR3 DNA reads TGTGCCAGCAGCAAAGGCCGGGTAGAACGTGAGCAGTTCTTC. Its protein is CASSKGRVEREQFF.

V is TRBV6-1 and J is TRBJ2-7; 9 nucleotides match TRBD1. The V segment lost 6 bases and the J segment 1 base; nucleotides outside the gene matches: 7. Per the germline V gene, CDR1 is MNHNS and CDR2 is SASEGT. The CDR3 consists of 15 residues. The CDR3 is CASRRDRERSYEQYF. The CDR3 DNA sequence: TGTGCCAGCAGGCGGGACAGGGAGAGGTCCTACGAGCAGTACTTC.

The CDR3 region is CASSGRQGTDEAFF. The CDR3 DNA is TGTGCCAGTAGTGGGAGACAGGGAACGGATGAAGCTTTCTTT. The chain couples TRBV19 to TRBJ1-1; 7 bases map to TRBD1. Looked up from germline, CDR1 is LNHDA and CDR2 is SQIVND (reference sequence). Trimming cost V 5 bases and J 7 bases; bases outside gene matches: 10. This CDR3 contains 14 residues.

V and J are TRBV11-2 and TRBJ2-7; TRBD2 matches 9 bases. V dropped 1 base and J dropped 2; count of bases not matched to a gene: 3. The CDR3 is made up of 15 amino acids. The germline CDR1 and CDR2 sequences are SGHAT and FQNNGV. The DNA for the CDR3 is TGTGCCAGCAGCTTAGCGAGCGGGGGGCCCTACGAGCAGTACTTC. Residues: CASSLASGGPYEQYF.

The chain combines TRBV28 with TRBJ1-2, with 8 bases that match TRBD1. Per germline, CDR1 MDHEN and CDR2 SYDVKM. This CDR3 has 15 residues. J was trimmed by 7 bases and V by 4 bases; bases with no gene match: 11. CDR3 nucleotides: TGTGCCAGCAGTTCCAACGGACAGGGTCCGGGTGGCTACACCTTC. It translates to CASSSNGQGPGGYTF.

This clone occurred once. The rearrangement uses TRBV28 and TRBJ1-1; D may be TRBD1 (5 bases). The CDR3 covers 16 residues. Trimming cost V 5 bases and J 1 base, with 17 bases left between them. Germline CDR1 reads MDHEN; CDR2 reads SYDVKM. The CDR3 protein is CASSLPPGAGNTEAFF. The CDR3 DNA follows: TGTGCCAGCAGTCTCCCACCCGGGGCAGGGAACACTGAAGCTTTCTTT.

This chain uses TRBV28 with TRBJ1-1, with D possibly TRBD1 on 6 matching bases. Germline-derived CDR1 and CDR2 are MDHEN and SYDVKM. The ends were cut back, 6 bases at V and 2 bases at J, with 10 bases in the middle. CDR3 length: 13 amino acids. The CDR3 protein is CASRGQINTEAFF. In DNA, the CDR3 is TGTGCCAGCAGAGGACAGATTAACACTGAAGCTTTCTTT.